Each of the 13 T cell receptor beta chains below was sequenced from the same sample in a study of graft-versus-host responses after intestinal transplantation (dated by TCRdb to the early 2020s). Libraries were built with the immunoSEQ multiplex PCR assay. TCRdb limited this immuneACCESS table to in-frame rearrangements with V and J called. A share of clones is missing; checked studies link under half to unresolved V genes, and the rest is unexplained. Counted in this sample were about 21,000 clones; around 92% of them appeared once. Approximately 42% of the sample comes from the top ten. The material sequenced was PBMCs, taken 262 days after intestinal transplant. Source of these receptors: a human patient who received an intestinal transplant, so some T cells may come from the graft donor.

This rearrangement joins TRBV27 to TRBJ2-7; TRBD2 is a possible D gene (7 bases). Trimming pared 4 bases from V and 6 bases from J, leaving 16 bases between. The CDR3 totals 14 residues. Looked up from germline, CDR1 is MNHEY and CDR2 is SMNVEV (reference sequence). CDR3 loop: CASSYREGPGEQYF. For the CDR3, the DNA is TGTGCCAGCAGTTACAGGGAGGGGCCGGGCGAGCAGTACTTC.

This clone was detected only a few times. This chain uses TRBV5-1 with TRBJ2-5; 8 bases line up with TRBD2. V shed 4 bases and J 5 bases; nucleotides not matched to a gene: 1. The CDR3 length is 12 residues. Looked up from germline, CDR1 is SGHRS and CDR2 is YFSETQ. The CDR3 coding sequence is TGCGCCAGCAGCCCGGGGGGGGAGACCCAGTACTTC. Encoded protein: CASSPGGETQYF.

This chain uses TRBV7-3 with TRBJ2-1, with 13 bases identical to TRBD2. Per germline, CDR1 SGHTA and CDR2 FQGTGA. The CDR3 extends over 16 amino acids. Trimming cost V 5 bases and J 8 bases; bases outside gene matches: 9. The CDR3 region is CASSPLGTSGNYEQFF. The CDR3 nucleotides are TGTGCCAGCAGCCCACTCGGGACTAGCGGGAACTATGAGCAGTTCTTC.

V gene TRBV15 combines with J gene TRBJ2-3, with D perhaps matching TRBD1 or TRBD2 (6 bases each). The V gene lost 0 bases and the J gene lost 6 bases, with 10 bases spanning the gap. The CDR3 covers 14 residues. Germline CDR1 and CDR2: LNHNV and YYDKDF (reference sequence). The CDR3 loop reads CATSRDWGADTQYF. The CDR3 bases are TGTGCCACCAGCAGAGACTGGGGGGCGGATACGCAGTATTTT.

This rearrangement joins TRBV19 to TRBJ1-1; TRBD1 agrees at 9 bases. With 5 bases clipped from V and 2 bases from J, the junction kept 6 bases outside the gene matches. This CDR3 is built from 15 residues. Per the germline V gene, CDR1 is LNHDA and CDR2 is SQIVND (reference sequence). In nucleotides, the CDR3 is TGTGCCAGTAGTTTCAGGACAGGGGTTAACACTGAAGCTTTCTTT. This sequence encodes CASSFRTGVNTEAFF.

V and J are TRBV28 and TRBJ2-7, with D unclear. V lost 4 bases and J 3 bases, leaving 16 bases between the germline ends. The CDR3 is made up of 15 amino acids. The germline gives CDR1 MDHEN, CDR2 SYDVKM. This chain's CDR3 is CASSYRAPLVYEQYF. The CDR3 bases are TGTGCCAGCAGTTACCGGGCCCCACTCGTCTACGAGCAGTACTTC. The variable domain in full, completed from reference TRBV28 and TRBJ2-7, reads DVKVTQSSRYLVKRTGEKVFLECVQDMDHENMFWYRQDPGLGLRLIYFSYDVKMKEKGDIPEGYSVSREKKERFSLILESASTNQTSMYLCASSYRAPLVYEQYFGPGTRLTVT.

The chain links TRBV10-1 to TRBJ2-1; 8 bases map to TRBD1. The germline gives CDR1 WNHNN, CDR2 SYGVQD (reference sequence). The CDR3 has 15 residues. J was trimmed by 2 bases and V by 2 bases; bases with no gene match: 2. DNA of the CDR3: TGCGCCAGCAGTGAGAGGACAGGGCCCTACAATGAGCAGTTCTTC. It yields the protein CASSERTGPYNEQFF.

The chain employs TRBV6-5 and TRBJ2-6, with D perhaps TRBD2 (6 bases). Germline V gene lookup returns CDR1 MNHEY and CDR2 SVGAGI. The CDR3 is 15 residues long. V was clipped by 6 bases and J by 2 bases, with 11 bases between them. This chain's CDR3 is CASRRDSAGANVLTF. The CDR3 DNA sequence: TGTGCCAGCAGGCGGGACTCAGCTGGGGCCAACGTCCTGACTTTC.

A remark on this clone: This CDR3 fails to terminate in the conserved phenylalanine or tryptophan, so it likely reflects a read error. It is unclear where the CDR3 begins or ends on the DNA, so no DNA is shown, and the CDR3 is as TCRdb lists it. The chain recombines TRBV12-5 with TRBJ1-1. The CDR3 extends over 13 residues, inclusive of both ends. The germline V gene has CDR1 LGHNT and CDR2 FRNRAP. This CDR3 is CASGLVYRPKAPE.

The chain links TRBV13 to TRBJ2-7; a weak D match, TRBD2 (6 bases). The CDR3 has 14 residues. Germline CDR1 PRHDT, CDR2 FYEKMQ (reference sequence). The ends were cut back, 1 base at V and 3 bases at J, with 10 bases in the middle. CDR3 bases: TGTGCCAGCAGCTTAGACAGGCGGGACTACGAGCAGTACTTC. It is translated as CASSLDRRDYEQYF.

J is TRBJ1-2 and V is TRBV5-1; D uncertain. Germline-derived CDR1 and CDR2 are SGHRS and YFSETQ. CDR3 length equals 14 residues. Trimming left V 0 bases short and J 4 bases short, with 10 bases between. The CDR3: CASSLAGTGYGYTF. The DNA of the CDR3 is TGCGCCAGCAGCTTGGCGGGAACGGGCTATGGCTACACCTTC.

This clone has a single count. V is TRBV5-5 and J is TRBJ1-1; D possibly corresponds to TRBD1 (5 bases). V lost 3 bases, J lost 1 base, and 10 bases lay in between. The CDR3 is made up of 14 amino acids. Germline CDR1 is SGHKS and CDR2 is YYEKEE (reference sequence). CDR3 sequence (DNA): TGTGCCAGCAGCTCGGGGCTGAAGAACACTGAAGCTTTCTTT. This codes for CASSSGLKNTEAFF. The entire variable domain, with the rest obtained from reference TRBV5-5 and TRBJ1-1, is as follows: DAGVTQSPTHLIKTRGQQVTLRCSPISGHKSVSWYQQVLGQGPQFIFQYYEKEERGRGNFPDRFSARQFPNYSSELNVNALLLGDSALYLCASSSGLKNTEAFFGQGTRLTVV.

This clone occurred a few times. The chain recombines TRBV2 with TRBJ1-1, with a tentative D call TRBD1 (6 bases). The germline CDR1 and CDR2 sequences are SNHLY and FYNNEI. Trimming removed 7 bases at V and 0 bases at J, with 9 bases between. The CDR3 has 13 residues. This CDR3 reads CASKDSMNTEAFF. CDR3 DNA sequence: TGTGCCAGCAAGGACAGCATGAACACTGAAGCTTTCTTT. Drawing the rest from reference TRBV2 and TRBJ1-1, the complete variable domain is EPEVTQTPSHQVTQMGQEVILRCVPISNHLYFYWYRQILGQKVEFLVSFYNNEISEKSEIFDDQFSVERPDGSNFTLKIRSTKLEDSAMYFCASKDSMNTEAFFGQGTRLTVV.